The 2 T cell receptor beta chains listed next were all sequenced from one sample in a study of T and B cells in COVID-19 patients. Each TRB amplification used about 250-550 ng of genomic DNA from blood. BIOMED2 TRB-A/B primer pools were used in multiplex TRB PCR. TCRdb passed the multiplex PCR reads through MiXCR, listing each CDR3 protein once. The sample consists of 5,500 to 8,500 distinct CDR3 sequences, around 31% of them appearing once. Sequencing was carried out using blood. Every receptor here comes from a human donor with active COVID-19.

J is TRBJ1-2 and V is TRBV6-5; D is undetermined. CDR1 and CDR2 (germline): MNHEY, SVGAGI. The CDR3 sequence is 17 residues long. V lost 0 bases to trimming and J lost 8 bases, with 22 bases between them. CDR3 in amino acids: CASSYSSANEWESGYTF. As DNA, the CDR3 is TGTGCCAGCAGTTACTCGTCGGCAAACGAATGGGAATCCGGCTACACCTTC.

The chain carries TRBV7-9 and TRBJ2-1; maybe TRBD1 (6 bases). Germline V gene lookup returns CDR1 SEHNR and CDR2 FQNEAQ (reference sequence). V dropped 6 bases and J dropped 1 base, with 13 bases sitting between them. The CDR3 has 15 amino acids. The CDR3 protein is CASSLGTGSYNEQFF. CDR3 nucleotide sequence: TGTGCCAGCAGTCTGGGTACAGGGTCCTACAATGAGCAGTTCTTC.